Here is one TCR beta chain with its context. The target antigen is unknown. The sample is drawn from a study of T cell responses to AZD1222 COVID-19 vaccine. Whole-study findings and limits: Vaccine-associated CD4 TCRs ranged over spike, dominating at 160-218 and 743-854. The number of AZD1222 recipients seropositive at baseline was only 6 or 7.

Clones were read by immunoSEQ multiplex PCR, and TCRdb kept only the in-frame ones, dropping some. The repertoire has roughly 120,000 clones, less than 90% of them found once; the top ten carry 7.5%. J gave up 7 bases and V 8 bases, and 8 bases lay outside the gene matches. Looked up from germline, CDR1 is KGHSH and CDR2 is LQKENI. The CDR3 consists of 12 residues. The source of this sequence is an adult in good health. This chain joins TRBV18 and TRBJ2-7; 7 nucleotides match TRBD1. The sample was peripheral blood, taken on day 0 of AZD1222 vaccination. CDR3 residues: CASQGTEGEQYF. The CDR3 coding sequence is TGTGCCAGCCAAGGGACAGAAGGGGAGCAGTACTTC. The full variable domain, its missing parts supplied by reference TRBV18 and TRBJ2-7, is NAGVMQNPRHLVRRRGQEARLRCSPMKGHSHVYWYRQLPEEGLKFMVYLQKENIIDESGMPKERFSAEFPKEGPSILRIQQVVRGDSAAYFCASQGTEGEQYFGPGTRLTVT.